These 15 T cell receptor beta chains were sequenced from one sample in a study of patients and donors after allogeneic stem cell transplantation (TCRdb year 2020). Libraries were constructed by RT-PCR. The data were produced on a NextSeq 550. TCRdb redid the processing of the public reads, applying fastp at Q25 and MiXCR, and retained in-frame beta chains. Each entry merges the rows of one CDR3 protein and shows their most common DNA and genes. This sample is represented by a few hundred thousand distinct CDR3 sequences; around two fifths of them were singletons. Jointly, the top ten make up 11% of the sample. The sequenced sample consisted of blood, either unsorted or a sorted T cell fraction (not recorded which). The receptors stem from a human donor who was either an allogeneic HSCT recipient or a stem cell or donor lymphocyte infusion donor (not recorded which). It is not recorded whose cells these are; they may come from a transplant donor.

The chain combines TRBV9 with TRBJ1-2; D might be TRBD1 (6 bases). Trimming removed 4 bases at V and 4 bases at J, with 17 bases between. The CDR3 totals 15 residues. CDR1 is SGDLS and CDR2 is YYNGEE in the germline V gene. In nucleotides, the CDR3 is TGTGCCAGCAGCCCTTCAGGGGCGGGGAGCTATGGCTACACCTTC. It codes for CASSPSGAGSYGYTF.

The chain combines TRBV6-5 with TRBJ1-1, with D unresolved. Per germline, CDR1 MNHEY and CDR2 SVGAGI. This CDR3 has 14 residues. The V end lost 0 bases, the J end lost 1 base, and 6 bases lay between the germline ends. The DNA of the CDR3 is TGTGCCAGCAGTTACTCGCCGGGGAACACTGAAGCTTTCTTT. This translates into CASSYSPGNTEAFF.

The rearrangement uses TRBV20-1 and TRBJ2-3; no clear D gene. Between the trimmed V and J ends, which lost 1 base and 14 bases, there was a span of 13 bases. This CDR3 has 11 amino acids. Germline CDR1 DFQATT, CDR2 SNEGSKA (reference sequence). CDR3 nucleotide sequence: TGCAGTGCTAGAGGCCCGGGTCCTCGGTATTTT. It encodes CSARGPGPRYF.

This sequence joins TRBV4-2 and TRBJ2-2; D is uncertain. Trimming shortened V by 0 bases and J by 4 bases, and 9 bases separated the two germline ends. The CDR3 loop spans 15 amino acids. Germline lookup yields CDR1 LGHNA and CDR2 YNFKEQ. The CDR3 bases are TGTGCCAGCAGCCAAGAGGGAACGGTCACCGGGGAGCTGTTTTTT. It yields the protein CASSQEGTVTGELFF.

The CDR3 sequence: CSAGARDRRNEQFF. The CDR3 DNA reads TGCAGTGCTGGGGCCCGGGACAGGAGGAATGAGCAGTTCTTC. V gene TRBV20-1 combines with J gene TRBJ2-1; 8 nucleotides line up with TRBD1. Germline V gene lookup returns CDR1 DFQATT and CDR2 SNEGSKA (reference sequence). This CDR3 has 14 residues. V shed 5 bases and J 7 bases; nucleotides not matched to a gene: 10.

V is TRBV20-1 and J is TRBJ2-5; a weak D match, TRBD2 (6 bases). CDR1 and CDR2 (germline): DFQATT, SNEGSKA (reference sequence). CDR3 length: 12 amino acids. Trimming took off 6 bases at V and 1 base at J, with 9 bases between the two ends. The DNA for the CDR3 is TGCAGTGCATGGGGGGTCCAAGAGACCCAGTACTTC. Protein: CSAWGVQETQYF.

This chain links TRBV18 with TRBJ1-2, with 7 positions matching TRBD1. The CDR3 loop spans 14 amino acids. V was pared by 2 bases and J by 3 bases, with 3 bases of the junction left unmatched. From germline, CDR1 is KGHSH and CDR2 LQKENI. The CDR3 nucleotides are TGTGCCAGCTCACCAACAGGGGTCCACTATGGCTACACCTTC. Residues: CASSPTGVHYGYTF. The variable domain in full, completed from reference TRBV18 and TRBJ1-2, reads NAGVMQNPRHLVRRRGQEARLRCSPMKGHSHVYWYRQLPEEGLKFMVYLQKENIIDESGMPKERFSAEFPKEGPSILRIQQVVRGDSAAYFCASSPTGVHYGYTFGSGTRLTVV.

The rearrangement links TRBV12-3 or TRBV12-4 to TRBJ1-3; 10 positions agree with TRBD1. V dropped 4 bases and J dropped 8; count of bases not matched to a gene: 8. This CDR3 contains 15 residues. For the CDR3, the DNA is TGTGCCAGCAGTTCACCCGGGACAGGGGAATACACCATATATTTT. This gives the protein CASSSPGTGEYTIYF.

CDR3 in DNA: TGCGCCAGCAGCTCGGGCTGGGACAGATTGAACACTGAAGCTTTCTTT. Its translation: CASSSGWDRLNTEAFF. The genes are TRBV5-1 and TRBJ1-1; 7 bases line up with TRBD1. Germline V gene sequence: CDR1 SGHRS, CDR2 YFSETQ. This CDR3 is 16 amino acids long. V trimming: 3 bases; J trimming: 0 bases; junction bases outside the gene matches: 8. Filled out from reference TRBV5-1 and TRBJ1-1, the complete variable domain reads KAGVTQTPRYLIKTRGQQVTLSCSPISGHRSVSWYQQTPGQGLQFLFEYFSETQRNKGNFPGRFSGRQFSNSRSEMNVSTLELGDSALYLCASSSGWDRLNTEAFFGQGTRLTVV.

CDR3 sequence (DNA): TGTGCCAGCAGTTTACAGAGTGAAGCTTTCTTT. It yields the protein CASSLQSEAFF. This chain connects TRBV12-3 or TRBV12-4 to TRBJ1-1, with D unresolved. V was shortened by 2 bases and J by 7 bases, with 5 bases between the two germline ends. This CDR3 region has 11 residues.

V usage is TRBV28 and J usage is TRBJ2-1, with D possibly being TRBD2 (6 bases). Per the germline V gene, CDR1 is MDHEN and CDR2 is SYDVKM. V lost 11 bases and J lost 1, with 21 bases in between. The CDR3 runs to 16 residues. The CDR3 DNA reads TGTGCCTGCCGTCCCCCCCGCCGGGGGTCCTACAATGAGCAGTTCTTC. Translated, it gives CACRPPRRGSYNEQFF.

The V call is TRBV12-3 or TRBV12-4, the J call TRBJ2-7; D gene ambiguous. V dropped 4 bases and J dropped 0 bases, with 13 bases sitting between them. This CDR3 comprises 15 residues. CDR3: CASSSLIRPSYEQYF. The CDR3 DNA reads as TGTGCCAGCAGTTCCCTTATCAGGCCCTCCTACGAGCAGTACTTC.

The chain combines TRBV12-3 or TRBV12-4 with TRBJ2-3, with D tentatively TRBD1 (6 bases). This CDR3 has 16 amino acids. V was trimmed by 5 bases and J by 4 bases, leaving 19 bases between them. The CDR3 DNA sequence: TGTGCCAGCAGTAAGGGGGATTACGGCTACCCAGATACGCAGTATTTT. Residues: CASSKGDYGYPDTQYF.

The V call is TRBV5-1, the J call TRBJ1-4; D unclear. CDR3 length: 15 amino acids. Germline V gene sequence: CDR1 SGHRS, CDR2 YFSETQ. The V and J ends lost 3 bases and 1 base respectively, with 10 bases between them. The CDR3 DNA follows: TGCGCCAGCAGCTACGACGGGGTAACTAATGAAAAACTGTTTTTT. Encoded protein: CASSYDGVTNEKLFF.

This chain joins TRBV27 and TRBJ2-2; D tentatively reads TRBD1 or TRBD2 (6 bases each). CDR1 MNHEY and CDR2 SMNVEV come from the germline V gene (reference sequence). The V and J ends lost 0 bases and 6 bases respectively, with 11 bases between them. The CDR3 runs 15 residues. Here the CDR3 DNA reads TGTGCCAGCAGTTTATCTCCGGGGGCGGCCGGGGAGCTGTTTTTT. This encodes CASSLSPGAAGELFF.